This T cell receptor (beta chain) comes out of a study of Ad26.COV2.S vaccination and SARS-CoV-2 variants. Study-wide findings and caveats: Comparability of non-spike TCR breadth was observed across vaccine and placebo recipients.

The sample's treatment: some 19 received Ad26.COV2.S at low or high dose, single or two shots; 5 received placebo; per-sample allocation not given. It was on day 63 after the first vaccine or placebo injection that samples were taken. Comments on this clone: What it recognizes is unknown.

The CDR3 runs 14 residues. The germline V gene has CDR1 SGHNT and CDR2 YENEEA. V was clipped by 4 bases and J by 4 bases, with 12 bases between them. Repertoires were generated with immunoSEQ multiplex PCR, while TCRdb's copy carries only in-frame clones and drops some. The table includes some 520,000 clones, approximately 88% detected once. This receptor was taken from a person aged 18-60 years who received the Ad26.COV2.S COVID-19 vaccine or a placebo. The rearrangement links TRBV11-3 to TRBJ2-3, with D possibly being TRBD1 or TRBD2 (5 bases each). Sequenced here: peripheral blood, sampled in a trial of Ad26.COV2.S vaccine versus placebo. The DNA for the CDR3 is TGTGCCAGCAGCTCCCTGGGGGTCGCAGATACGCAGTATTTT. Translation: CASSSLGVADTQYF.